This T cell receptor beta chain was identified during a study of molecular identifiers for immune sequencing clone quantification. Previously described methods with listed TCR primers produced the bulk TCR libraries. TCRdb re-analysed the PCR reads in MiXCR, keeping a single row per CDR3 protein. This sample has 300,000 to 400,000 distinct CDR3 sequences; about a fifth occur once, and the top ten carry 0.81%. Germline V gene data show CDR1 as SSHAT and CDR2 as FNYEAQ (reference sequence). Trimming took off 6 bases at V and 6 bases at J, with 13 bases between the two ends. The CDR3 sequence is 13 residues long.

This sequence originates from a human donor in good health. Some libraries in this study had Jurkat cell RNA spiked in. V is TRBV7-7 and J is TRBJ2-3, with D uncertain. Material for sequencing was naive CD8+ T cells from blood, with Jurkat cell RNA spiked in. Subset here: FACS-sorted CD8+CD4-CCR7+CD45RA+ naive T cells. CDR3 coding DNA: TGTGCCAGCAGTAATAGGGTCAGGGATACGCAGTATTTT. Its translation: CASSNRVRDTQYF.